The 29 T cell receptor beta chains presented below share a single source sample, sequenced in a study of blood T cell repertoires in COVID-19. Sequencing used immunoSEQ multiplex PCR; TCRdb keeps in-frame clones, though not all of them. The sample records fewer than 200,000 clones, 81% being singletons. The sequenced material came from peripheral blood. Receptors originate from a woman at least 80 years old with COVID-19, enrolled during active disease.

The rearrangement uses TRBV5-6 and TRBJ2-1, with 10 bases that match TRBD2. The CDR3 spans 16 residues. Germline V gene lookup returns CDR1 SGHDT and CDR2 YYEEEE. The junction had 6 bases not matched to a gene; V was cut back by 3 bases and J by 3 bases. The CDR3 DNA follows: TGTGCCAGCAGCTCTGATCTAGCGGGAGTCTACAATGAGCAGTTCTTC. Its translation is CASSSDLAGVYNEQFF.

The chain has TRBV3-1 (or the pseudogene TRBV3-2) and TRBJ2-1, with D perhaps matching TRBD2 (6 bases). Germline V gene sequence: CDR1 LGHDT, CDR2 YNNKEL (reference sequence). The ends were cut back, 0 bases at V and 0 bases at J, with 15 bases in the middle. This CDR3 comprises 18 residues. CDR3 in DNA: TGTGCCAGCAGCCAAGAGGGCTTCCTAGCGACCTCCTACAATGAGCAGTTCTTC. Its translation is CASSQEGFLATSYNEQFF.

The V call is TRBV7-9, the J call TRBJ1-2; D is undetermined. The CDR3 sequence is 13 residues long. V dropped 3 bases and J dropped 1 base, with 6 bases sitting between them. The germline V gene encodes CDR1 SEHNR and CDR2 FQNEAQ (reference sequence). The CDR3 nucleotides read TGTGCCAGCAGCTTGAGTCTTAACTATGGCTACACCTTC. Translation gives CASSLSLNYGYTF.

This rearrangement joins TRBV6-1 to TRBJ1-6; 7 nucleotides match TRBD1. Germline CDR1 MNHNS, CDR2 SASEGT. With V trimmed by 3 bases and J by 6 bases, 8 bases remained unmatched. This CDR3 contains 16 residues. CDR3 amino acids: CASSERAGGFNSPLHF. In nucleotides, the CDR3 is TGTGCCAGCAGTGAGCGGGCAGGGGGTTTTAATTCACCCCTCCACTTT.

The CDR3 loop is CASSLGRLRGGYTF. The CDR3 DNA is TGTGCCAGCAGTTTAGGCAGGCTCAGGGGGGGCTACACCTTC. The chain recombines TRBV28 with TRBJ1-2; 7 positions agree with TRBD1. Germline loops: CDR1 MDHEN, CDR2 SYDVKM. CDR3 length: 14 amino acids. V lost 2 bases and J lost 8; bases outside the gene matches: 8.

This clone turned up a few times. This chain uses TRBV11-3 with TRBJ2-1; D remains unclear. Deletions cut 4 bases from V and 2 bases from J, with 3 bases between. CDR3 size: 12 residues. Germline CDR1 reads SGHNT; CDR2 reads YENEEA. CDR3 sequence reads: CASSSTYNEQFF. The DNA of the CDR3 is TGTGCCAGCAGCTCCACCTACAATGAGCAGTTCTTC.

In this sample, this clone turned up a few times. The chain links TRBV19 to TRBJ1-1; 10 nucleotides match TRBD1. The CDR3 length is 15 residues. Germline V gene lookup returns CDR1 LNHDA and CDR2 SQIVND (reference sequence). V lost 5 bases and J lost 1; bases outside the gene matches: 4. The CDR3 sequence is CASSVTGGANTEAFF. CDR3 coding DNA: TGTGCCAGTAGTGTGACAGGGGGCGCGAACACTGAAGCTTTCTTT.

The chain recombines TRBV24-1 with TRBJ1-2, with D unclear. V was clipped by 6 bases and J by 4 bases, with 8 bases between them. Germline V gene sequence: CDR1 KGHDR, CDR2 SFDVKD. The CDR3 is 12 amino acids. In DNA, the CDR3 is TGTGCCACCAGTATAGGAGCCTATGGCTACACCTTC. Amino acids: CATSIGAYGYTF.

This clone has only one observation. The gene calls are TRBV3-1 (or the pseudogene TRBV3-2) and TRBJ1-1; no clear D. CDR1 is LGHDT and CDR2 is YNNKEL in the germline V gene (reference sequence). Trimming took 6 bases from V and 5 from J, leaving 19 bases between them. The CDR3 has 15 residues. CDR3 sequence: CASSPPRGRHTEAFF. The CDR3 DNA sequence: TGTGCCAGCAGTCCTCCTCGGGGTCGGCATACTGAAGCTTTCTTT.

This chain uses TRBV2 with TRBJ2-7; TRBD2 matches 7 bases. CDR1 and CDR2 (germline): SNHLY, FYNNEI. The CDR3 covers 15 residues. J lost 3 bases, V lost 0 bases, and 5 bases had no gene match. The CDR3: CASSEAQRDRYEQYF. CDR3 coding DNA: TGTGCCAGCAGTGAAGCACAGCGGGATCGCTACGAGCAGTACTTC.

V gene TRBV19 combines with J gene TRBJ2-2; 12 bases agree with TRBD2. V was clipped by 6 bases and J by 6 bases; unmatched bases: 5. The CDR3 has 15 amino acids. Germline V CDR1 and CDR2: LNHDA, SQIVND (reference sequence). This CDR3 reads CASRETSGGPGELFF. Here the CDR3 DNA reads TGTGCCAGTAGAGAGACTAGCGGGGGTCCCGGGGAGCTGTTTTTT.

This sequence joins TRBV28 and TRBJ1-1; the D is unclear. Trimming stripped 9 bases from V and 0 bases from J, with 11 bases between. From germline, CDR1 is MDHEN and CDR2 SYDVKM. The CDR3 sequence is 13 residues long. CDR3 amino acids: CASFKLMNTEAFF. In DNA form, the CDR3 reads TGTGCCAGTTTTAAACTAATGAACACTGAAGCTTTCTTT.

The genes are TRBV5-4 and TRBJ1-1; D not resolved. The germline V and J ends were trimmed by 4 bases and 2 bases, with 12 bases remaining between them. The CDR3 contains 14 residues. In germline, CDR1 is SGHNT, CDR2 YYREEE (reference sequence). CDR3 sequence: CASSAPGPNTEAFF. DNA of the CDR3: TGTGCCAGCAGCGCACCGGGTCCTAACACTGAAGCTTTCTTT.

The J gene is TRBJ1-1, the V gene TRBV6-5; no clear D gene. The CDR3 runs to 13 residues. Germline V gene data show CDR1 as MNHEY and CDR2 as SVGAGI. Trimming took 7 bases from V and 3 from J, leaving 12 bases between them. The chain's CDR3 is CASMRGSYTEAFF. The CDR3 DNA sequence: TGTGCCAGCATGCGAGGTTCGTACACTGAAGCTTTCTTT.

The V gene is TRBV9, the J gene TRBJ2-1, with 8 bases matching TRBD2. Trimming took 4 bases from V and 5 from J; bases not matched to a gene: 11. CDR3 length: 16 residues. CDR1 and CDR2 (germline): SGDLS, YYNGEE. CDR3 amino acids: CASSPPLAGGNNEQFF. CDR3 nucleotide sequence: TGTGCCAGCAGCCCTCCACTGGCGGGAGGAAACAATGAGCAGTTCTTC.

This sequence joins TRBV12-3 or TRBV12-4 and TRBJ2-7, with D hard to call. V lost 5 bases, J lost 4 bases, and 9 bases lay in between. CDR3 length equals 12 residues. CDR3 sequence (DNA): TGTGCCAGCAGTCCCGGTGGTTACGAGCAGTACTTC. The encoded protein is CASSPGGYEQYF.

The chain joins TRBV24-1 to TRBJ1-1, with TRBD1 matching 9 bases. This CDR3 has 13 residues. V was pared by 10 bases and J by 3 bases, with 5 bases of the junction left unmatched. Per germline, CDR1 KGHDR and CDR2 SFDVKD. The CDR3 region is CATSGTGHTEAFF. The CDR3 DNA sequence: TGTGCCACGTCGGGGACAGGGCACACTGAAGCTTTCTTT.

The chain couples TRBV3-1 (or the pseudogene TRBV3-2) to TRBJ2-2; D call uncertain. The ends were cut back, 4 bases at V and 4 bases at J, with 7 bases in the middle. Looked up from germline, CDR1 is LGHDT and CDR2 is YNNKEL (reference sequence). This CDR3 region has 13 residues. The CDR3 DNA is TGTGCCAGCAGCCGAACCAGCACCGGGGAGCTGTTTTTT. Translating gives CASSRTSTGELFF.

The CDR3 here is CASREGQGYSPLHF. DNA of the CDR3: TGTGCCAGCAGGGAGGGACAGGGGTATTCACCCCTCCACTTT. The chain joins TRBV6-5 to TRBJ1-6, with TRBD1 matching over 10 bases. Germline loops: CDR1 MNHEY, CDR2 SVGAGI. With V trimmed by 6 bases and J by 8 bases, 4 bases remained unmatched. The CDR3 spans 14 residues.

The CDR3 spells CASSPRTGAFYEQYF. The CDR3 DNA reads as TGTGCCAGCAGCCCTAGGACAGGGGCTTTCTACGAGCAGTACTTC. The chain combines TRBV7-2 with TRBJ2-7, with 9 bases matching TRBD1. The CDR3 length is 15 residues. Germline lookup yields CDR1 SGHTA and CDR2 FQGNSA. Unmatched junction bases numbered 8, after V lost 5 bases and J lost 3 bases.

CDR3 sequence: CASSPLAGIDTQYF. CDR3 bases: TGTGCCAGCAGCCCACTAGCGGGAATTGATACGCAGTATTTT. The V gene is TRBV7-9, the J gene TRBJ2-3, with TRBD2 identical over 10 bases. V lost 5 bases, J lost 6 bases, and 5 bases stayed unmatched. The CDR3 sequence is 14 residues long. CDR1 SEHNR and CDR2 FQNEAQ come from the germline V gene (reference sequence).

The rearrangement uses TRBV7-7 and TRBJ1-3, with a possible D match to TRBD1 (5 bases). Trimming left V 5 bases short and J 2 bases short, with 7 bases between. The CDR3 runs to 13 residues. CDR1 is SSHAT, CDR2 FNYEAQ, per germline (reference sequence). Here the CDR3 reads CASSLTAGNTIYF. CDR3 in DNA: TGTGCCAGCAGCCTGACAGCTGGAAACACCATATATTTT.

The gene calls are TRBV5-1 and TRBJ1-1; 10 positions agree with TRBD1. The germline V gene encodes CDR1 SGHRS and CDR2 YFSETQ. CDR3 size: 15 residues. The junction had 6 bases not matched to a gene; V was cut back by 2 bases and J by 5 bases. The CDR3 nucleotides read TGCGCCAGCAGCTTCGTGACAGGGGGCGAGACTGAAGCTTTCTTT. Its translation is CASSFVTGGETEAFF.

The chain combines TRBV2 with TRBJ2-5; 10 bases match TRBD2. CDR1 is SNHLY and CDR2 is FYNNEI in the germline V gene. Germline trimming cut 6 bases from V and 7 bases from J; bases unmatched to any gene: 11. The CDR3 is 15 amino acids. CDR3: CASRPLAGSPRTQYF. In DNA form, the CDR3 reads TGTGCCAGCAGACCACTAGCGGGGAGCCCGAGGACCCAGTACTTC.

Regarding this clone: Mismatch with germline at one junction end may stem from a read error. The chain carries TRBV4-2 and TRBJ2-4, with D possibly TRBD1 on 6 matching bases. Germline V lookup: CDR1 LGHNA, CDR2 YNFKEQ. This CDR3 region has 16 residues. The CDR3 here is CASTQDGTGNPNIQYF. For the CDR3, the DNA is TGTGCCAGCACCCAAGACGGCACAGGGAACCCCAACATTCAGTACTTC.

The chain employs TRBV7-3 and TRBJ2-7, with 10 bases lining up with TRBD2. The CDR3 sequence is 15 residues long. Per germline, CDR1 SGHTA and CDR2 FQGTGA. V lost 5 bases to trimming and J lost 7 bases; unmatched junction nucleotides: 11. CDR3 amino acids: CASSPEVAGGGEQYF. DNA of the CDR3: TGTGCCAGCAGCCCAGAGGTAGCGGGGGGAGGAGAGCAGTACTTC.

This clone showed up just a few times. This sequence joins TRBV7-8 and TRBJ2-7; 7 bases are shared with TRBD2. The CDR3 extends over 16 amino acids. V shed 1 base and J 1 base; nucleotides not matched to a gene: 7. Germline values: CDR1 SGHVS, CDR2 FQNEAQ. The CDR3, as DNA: TGTGCCAGCAGCTTAGTTCCGGGAGGATCATCCTACGAGCAGTACTTC. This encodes CASSLVPGGSSYEQYF.

CDR3 in amino acids: CASSLRTGTYTF. In DNA form, the CDR3 reads TGTGCCAGCAGCCTAAGGACAGGGACATACACCTTC. The rearrangement joins TRBV7-9 to TRBJ1-2, with 8 nucleotides matching TRBD1. Germline assignment: CDR1 SEHNR and CDR2 FQNEAQ (reference sequence). This CDR3 region has 12 residues. The trim removed 5 bases at V and 11 bases at J, leaving 7 bases unmatched.

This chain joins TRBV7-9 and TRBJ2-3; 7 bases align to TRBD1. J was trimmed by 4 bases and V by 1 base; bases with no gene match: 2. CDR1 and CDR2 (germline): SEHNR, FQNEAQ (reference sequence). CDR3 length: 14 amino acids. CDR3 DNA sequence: TGTGCCAGCAGCTTAGTAGGGGGCCCAGATACGCAGTATTTT. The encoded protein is CASSLVGGPDTQYF.